This T cell receptor delta chain was profiled in a study of γδ T cells in repeated Plasmodium falciparum infection. The wider study: Donors were malaria-exposed Malian children or age- and gender-matched Australian children. Sampling occurred at baseline, pre-infection for selected infections, and 21 days post-infection. Whole-study results and caveats: Compared with Australian children, Malian Vdelta2-negative repertoires seemed more clonal, less diverse, less shared. Many TCRgamma sequences overlapped between individuals in stable Vgamma9/Vdelta2+ repertoires.

TCRdb redid the clone calls on the multiplex PCR reads with CATT. Of under 60,000 delta-chain clones listed, about 1.6% are singletons. The CDR3 length is 19 residues. Germline loops: CDR1 TSWWSYY, CDR2 QGS. Flow sorting of PBMC yielded separate Vgamma9/Vdelta2+ and Vdelta2-negative gammadelta T cell populations for bulk repertoire analysis. Comments on this clone: What it binds is unknown. With a far larger clone one base away, a read error is the likely cause. This sample also contains other DNA sequences that code for the same CDR3.

This sequence was found in a pool of human donors (malaria-infected and uninfected, not separated). Here the V gene is TRDV1, but the J gene went uncalled. The sequenced sample consisted of gamma-delta T cells from blood. CDR3 amino acids: CALGESGPPVVLQTDKLIF. The CDR3 DNA follows: TGTGCTCTTGGGGAATCGGGGCCCCCGGTCGTCCTTCAAACCGATAAACTTATCTTT.